The 29 T cell receptor beta chains below come from one sample, sequenced in a study of regulatory T cells in long-lasting Graves disease. Arm-PCR of CDR3 regions with iRepertoire HTBI primers generated TCR beta libraries. TCRdb itself ran the multiplex PCR reads through MiXCR, one entry per CDR3 protein. This table has approximately 360,000 distinct CDR3 sequences, 12% appearing once. Time point described: newly diagnosed GD, antithyroid drugs for less than 3 months. From PBMCs, RNA was extracted and then used to make the TCR library. These records were also assigned to another study, of T cells in Graves' hyperthyroidism and ophthalmopathy.

The sequencing used peripheral blood mononuclear cells (PBMCs), collected at new diagnosis, from a patient treated with antithyroid drugs. These receptor sequences come from a woman aged 18-30 years with Graves disease.

This chain uses TRBV28 with TRBJ1-4, with a possible D match to TRBD1 (5 bases). Deletions cut 4 bases from V and 13 bases from J, with 19 bases between. The CDR3 has 14 residues. The germline V gene encodes CDR1 MDHEN and CDR2 SYDVKM. The CDR3 region is CASSSGFSTGLLFF. CDR3 in DNA: TGTGCCAGCAGTTCAGGGTTTTCCACCGGGTTACTGTTTTTT.

This clonotype was counted a few times. The V and J genes are TRBV28 and TRBJ1-5; tentative D call: TRBD1 (6 bases). This CDR3 comprises 15 residues. The germline V and J ends were trimmed by 2 bases and 1 base, with 9 bases remaining between them. Germline V gene sequence: CDR1 MDHEN, CDR2 SYDVKM. This CDR3 is CASSLRTASNQPQHF. Written as DNA, the CDR3 is TGTGCCAGCAGTTTACGGACAGCCAGCAATCAGCCCCAGCATTTT.

The table lists this clonotype with a few counts. V gene TRBV7-9 combines with J gene TRBJ1-6; no clear D. Trimming left V 5 bases short and J 9 bases short, with 17 bases between. This CDR3 is built from 15 residues. CDR1 and CDR2 (germline): SEHNR, FQNEAQ (reference sequence). The CDR3 DNA sequence: TGTGCCAGCAGCCTACCGTCCCCGCGGGGTTCACCCCTCCACTTT. Translating it yields CASSLPSPRGSPLHF.

The genes are TRBV7-8 and TRBJ2-7; 7 nucleotides align to TRBD2. The CDR3 runs to 16 residues. V gave up 2 bases and J gave up 2 bases; unmatched junction bases: 9. Germline V CDR1 and CDR2: SGHVS, FQNEAQ. Here the CDR3 reads CASSLPPQGGTYEQYF. CDR3 bases: TGTGCCAGCAGCTTACCGCCCCAGGGAGGGACCTACGAGCAGTACTTC.

Ten or more counts support this clonotype. CDR3 bases: TGCAGTGCTCGCGGGAGATCCGGCACCGGGGAGCTGTTTTTT. Amino acids: CSARGRSGTGELFF. The rearrangement joins TRBV20-1 to TRBJ2-2; 7 nucleotides agree with TRBD2. The J segment lost 4 bases and the V segment lost 5 bases, leaving 7 bases of the junction unmatched. Germline V gene lookup returns CDR1 DFQATT and CDR2 SNEGSKA (reference sequence). This CDR3 is 14 amino acids long.

This clonotype appeared many times. The J gene is TRBJ2-3, the V gene TRBV20-1; D is unclear. The CDR3 runs 12 residues. Trimming took off 7 bases at V and 2 bases at J, with 10 bases between the two ends. Germline values: CDR1 DFQATT, CDR2 SNEGSKA (reference sequence). The CDR3 DNA is TGCAGTGTTTGGTCTCTCACAGATACGCAGTATTTT. It translates to CSVWSLTDTQYF.

This clonotype was detected only once. The junction departs from the called germline gene at one end, perhaps through a read error. The V gene is TRBV4-1, the J gene TRBJ1-5; D is unresolved. Germline CDR1 is MGHRA and CDR2 is YSYEKL. The CDR3 consists of 15 residues. The CDR3 spells CASGQGQASNQPQHF. In nucleotides, the CDR3 is TGCGCCAGCGGCCAAGGGCAGGCTAGCAATCAGCCCCAGCATTTT.

The sample holds a few counts of this clonotype. CDR3 region: CASSQEYLLAGGPPSLFF. DNA of the CDR3: TGTGCCAGCAGCCAAGAGTATTTACTAGCGGGGGGGCCACCGAGCTTGTTCTTC. This rearrangement joins TRBV14 to TRBJ2-1; TRBD2 matches at 13 bases. The CDR3 has 18 residues. Germline V CDR1 and CDR2: SGHDN, FVKESK. V shed 0 bases, J shed 15 bases, and the junction held 17 bases outside the gene matches. Filled out from reference TRBV14 and TRBJ2-1, the complete variable domain reads EAGVTQFPSHSVIEKGQTVTLRCDPISGHDNLYWYRRVMGKEIKFLLHFVKESKQDESGMPNNRFLAERTGGTYSTLKVQPAELEDSGVYFCASSQEYLLAGGPPSLFFGPGTRLTVL.

Note on this clonotype: This may arise from a read error, as a much more abundant clone is one base away. This chain joins TRBV5-5 and TRBJ2-3; no reliable D call. The CDR3 consists of 14 residues. Germline V gives CDR1 SGHKS, CDR2 YYEKEE (reference sequence). CDR3 in DNA: TGTGCCAGCGGCTTGGCACAGCCCACAGATACGCAGTATTTT. This gives the protein CASGLAQPTDTQYF. The entire variable domain, with the rest obtained from reference TRBV5-5 and TRBJ2-3, is as follows: DAGVTQSPTHLIKTRGQQVTLRCSPISGHKSVSWYQQVLGQGPQFIFQYYEKEERGRGNFPDRFSARQFPNYSSELNVNALLLGDSALYLCASGLAQPTDTQYFGPGTRLTVL.

This clonotype was recorded many times. The rearrangement joins TRBV6-1 to TRBJ1-2, with D perhaps matching TRBD1 (5 bases). V lost 7 bases, J lost 0 bases, and 9 bases lay in between. This CDR3 has 13 residues. Germline V gene lookup returns CDR1 MNHNS and CDR2 SASEGT. The CDR3 region has the DNA TGTGCCAGCATTGGGGGGTCTAACTATGGCTACACCTTC. Its protein is CASIGGSNYGYTF.

This clonotype has a count of ten or more. This chain uses TRBV2 with TRBJ1-2; D remains unclear. V was shortened by 4 bases and J by 6 bases, with 15 bases between the two germline ends. Germline CDR1 reads SNHLY; CDR2 reads FYNNEI. The CDR3 has 14 residues. In DNA, the CDR3 is TGTGCCAGCAGTGTAAGTCGCGGGTATGATGGCTACACCTTC. This gives the protein CASSVSRGYDGYTF.

The genes are TRBV4-1 and TRBJ1-5, with 8 nucleotides matching TRBD1. Germline CDR1 and CDR2: MGHRA and YSYEKL. J was trimmed by 6 bases and V by 5 bases; bases with no gene match: 3. The CDR3 extends over 13 amino acids. CDR3 bases: TGCGCCAGCAGCGGACAGGGTTCTCAGCCCCAGCATTTT. The encoded protein is CASSGQGSQPQHF.

This clonotype was found many times. This chain links TRBV7-2 with TRBJ2-3; possibly TRBD2 for D (7 bases). With 5 bases removed from V and 1 base from J, the gap between germline ends came to 16 bases. Per the germline V gene, CDR1 is SGHTA and CDR2 is FQGNSA. The CDR3 is made up of 16 amino acids. CDR3: CASSPGGGGGTDTQYF. The CDR3 DNA is TGTGCCAGCAGCCCCGGGGGCGGGGGAGGCACAGATACGCAGTATTTT.

This clonotype was recorded many times. The J gene is TRBJ1-4, the V gene TRBV13; no reliable D call. The CDR3 is 14 amino acids. Germline V gives CDR1 PRHDT, CDR2 FYEKMQ (reference sequence). V shed 5 bases and J shed 3 bases, with 10 bases lying between them. In nucleotides, the CDR3 is TGTGCCAGCAGCGCTCCTACCTCTAATGAAAAACTGTTTTTT. Translation gives CASSAPTSNEKLFF.

The J gene is TRBJ1-2, the V gene TRBV6-1; TRBD1 might be the D (5 bases). The CDR3 contains 13 residues. V gave up 8 bases and J gave up 2 bases, with 12 bases separating them. The germline gives CDR1 MNHNS, CDR2 SASEGT. The CDR3 sequence is CASVYRTNYGYTF. The CDR3 DNA is TGTGCCAGCGTATACAGGACAAACTATGGCTACACCTTC.

This clonotype was found many times. The chain couples TRBV12-3 or TRBV12-4 to TRBJ2-5; D call uncertain. The CDR3 is 15 amino acids. Trimming stripped 2 bases from V and 1 base from J, with 11 bases between. The CDR3 coding sequence is TGTGCCAGCAGTTTAAACACCCTGGGCCAAGAGACCCAGTACTTC. This encodes CASSLNTLGQETQYF.

This clonotype was seen many times. This chain joins TRBV28 and TRBJ2-1; TRBD2 is a possible D gene (6 bases). This CDR3 is built from 16 residues. Germline V CDR1 and CDR2: MDHEN, SYDVKM. The ends were cut back, 1 base at V and 6 bases at J, with 16 bases in the middle. The CDR3, as DNA: TGTGCCAGCAGTTTATCCCCGGTACGCGGGACCAATGAGCAGTTCTTC. It specifies CASSLSPVRGTNEQFF.

This clonotype appeared a few times. This chain uses TRBV27 with TRBJ1-5; TRBD1 might be the D (6 bases). V was trimmed by 3 bases and J by 5 bases, leaving 17 bases between them. CDR3 length: 16 amino acids. Germline CDR1 and CDR2: MNHEY and SMNVEV (reference sequence). CDR3 loop: CASSLAGGLRHQPQHF. CDR3 bases: TGTGCCAGCAGTTTGGCGGGGGGCTTGCGGCATCAGCCCCAGCATTTT.

This sequence joins TRBV18 and TRBJ2-5; 7 positions match TRBD1. Trimming cost V 0 bases and J 1 base; bases outside gene matches: 5. In germline, CDR1 is KGHSH, CDR2 LQKENI. The CDR3 loop spans 16 amino acids. The CDR3: CASSPPQGRAQETQYF. The CDR3 DNA reads as TGTGCCAGCTCACCACCACAGGGGCGGGCCCAAGAGACCCAGTACTTC.

This clonotype was detected ten times or more. The chain recombines TRBV7-2 with TRBJ2-1; D is undetermined. CDR3 size: 14 residues. Trimming removed 5 bases from V and 10 bases from J, with 18 bases in between. CDR1 is SGHTA and CDR2 is FQGNSA in the germline V gene. The CDR3 loop reads CASSPPSSLEEQFF. In DNA, the CDR3 is TGTGCCAGCAGCCCCCCCTCCTCCTTAGAGGAGCAGTTCTTC.

With respect to this clonotype: A much larger clone differs by one base, so this may be a read error. This CDR3 fails to terminate in the conserved phenylalanine or tryptophan, so it likely reflects a read error. The chain uses TRBV11-2 and TRBJ2-3; 7 nucleotides match TRBD1. V lost 4 bases to trimming and J lost 4 bases; unmatched junction nucleotides: 14. CDR3 size: 17 residues. Germline V gives CDR1 SGHAT, CDR2 FQNNGV. The chain's CDR3 is CASSSVKNKQGSDTQYS. The CDR3 DNA reads as TGTGCCAGCAGCTCAGTAAAAAATAAACAGGGGTCAGATACGCAGTATTCT.

J is TRBJ1-6 and V is TRBV5-1; TRBD1 matches 8 bases. The CDR3 runs to 16 residues. The junction had 5 bases not matched to a gene; V was cut back by 0 bases and J by 6 bases. Germline CDR1 reads SGHRS; CDR2 reads YFSETQ. CDR3: CASSLAPTGANSPLHF. As DNA, the CDR3 is TGCGCCAGCAGCTTGGCCCCGACAGGGGCTAATTCACCCCTCCACTTT.

This clonotype occurred a few times. The V gene is TRBV6-2 or TRBV6-3, the J gene TRBJ2-6; D possibly corresponds to TRBD2 (5 bases). V lost 6 bases to trimming and J lost 1 base, with 19 bases between them. This CDR3 has 18 amino acids. Per the germline V gene, CDR1 is MNHEY and CDR2 is SVGEGT. The CDR3 DNA follows: TGTGCCAGCAGACTCCGAGGAGGAACTTCTTCTGGGGCCAACGTCCTGACTTTC. Its translation: CASRLRGGTSSGANVLTF.

At least ten counts were recorded for this clonotype. The chain is built from TRBV20-1 and TRBJ2-5; TRBD2 matches 12 bases. The CDR3 is made up of 15 amino acids. Unmatched junction bases numbered 9, after V lost 5 bases and J lost 5 bases. CDR1 and CDR2 from the germline V gene are DFQATT and SNEGSKA (reference sequence). Written as DNA, the CDR3 is TGCAGTGCTTCCGGACTAGCGGGGAGGTTGGAGACCCAGTACTTC. It encodes CSASGLAGRLETQYF.

This clonotype was detected ten times or more. V usage is TRBV13 and J usage is TRBJ2-1, with D maybe TRBD2 (6 bases). CDR3 size: 15 residues. The V and J ends lost 6 bases and 5 bases respectively, with 17 bases between them. Germline CDR1 and CDR2: PRHDT and FYEKMQ (reference sequence). The CDR3 loop reads CASSQSGFTNNEQFF. The CDR3 DNA is TGTGCCAGCAGTCAGAGCGGGTTTACAAACAATGAGCAGTTCTTC.

This clonotype was detected many times. This sequence joins TRBV5-1 and TRBJ2-1; TRBD2 agrees at 8 bases. The germline gives CDR1 SGHRS, CDR2 YFSETQ. The CDR3 consists of 16 residues. Germline trimming cut 1 base from V and 1 base from J; bases unmatched to any gene: 4. The CDR3 here is CASSLLVAGSYNEQFF. The CDR3 coding sequence is TGCGCCAGCAGCTTGTTAGTAGCGGGATCCTACAATGAGCAGTTCTTC.

This clonotype came up many times. The rearrangement uses TRBV20-1 and TRBJ2-1; D perhaps matches TRBD2 (5 bases). Trimming removed 4 bases from V and 3 bases from J, with 10 bases in between. Germline loops: CDR1 DFQATT, CDR2 SNEGSKA (reference sequence). The CDR3 consists of 13 residues. The CDR3 DNA follows: TGCAGTGCTAACCCGGGAATCTACAATGAGCAGTTCTTC. Residues: CSANPGIYNEQFF.

This clonotype showed up many times. The chain couples TRBV19 to TRBJ1-1; no definite D call. This CDR3 has 13 residues. Deletions cut 7 bases from V and 1 base from J, with 10 bases between. Germline V gene lookup returns CDR1 LNHDA and CDR2 SQIVND (reference sequence). The CDR3 DNA follows: TGTGCCAGTAATGTAGCATCGAACACTGAAGCTTTCTTT. Its translation is CASNVASNTEAFF.

This clonotype occurred many times. V is TRBV11-3 and J is TRBJ2-1; 8 nucleotides agree with TRBD1. Trimming removed 6 bases from V and 5 bases from J; junction bases left unmatched: 9. CDR1 and CDR2 from the germline V gene are SGHNT and YENEEA. CDR3 length: 15 amino acids. The CDR3 sequence is CASSSIRDRNNEQFF. CDR3 coding DNA: TGTGCCAGCAGTTCAATCCGGGACAGGAACAATGAGCAGTTCTTC.